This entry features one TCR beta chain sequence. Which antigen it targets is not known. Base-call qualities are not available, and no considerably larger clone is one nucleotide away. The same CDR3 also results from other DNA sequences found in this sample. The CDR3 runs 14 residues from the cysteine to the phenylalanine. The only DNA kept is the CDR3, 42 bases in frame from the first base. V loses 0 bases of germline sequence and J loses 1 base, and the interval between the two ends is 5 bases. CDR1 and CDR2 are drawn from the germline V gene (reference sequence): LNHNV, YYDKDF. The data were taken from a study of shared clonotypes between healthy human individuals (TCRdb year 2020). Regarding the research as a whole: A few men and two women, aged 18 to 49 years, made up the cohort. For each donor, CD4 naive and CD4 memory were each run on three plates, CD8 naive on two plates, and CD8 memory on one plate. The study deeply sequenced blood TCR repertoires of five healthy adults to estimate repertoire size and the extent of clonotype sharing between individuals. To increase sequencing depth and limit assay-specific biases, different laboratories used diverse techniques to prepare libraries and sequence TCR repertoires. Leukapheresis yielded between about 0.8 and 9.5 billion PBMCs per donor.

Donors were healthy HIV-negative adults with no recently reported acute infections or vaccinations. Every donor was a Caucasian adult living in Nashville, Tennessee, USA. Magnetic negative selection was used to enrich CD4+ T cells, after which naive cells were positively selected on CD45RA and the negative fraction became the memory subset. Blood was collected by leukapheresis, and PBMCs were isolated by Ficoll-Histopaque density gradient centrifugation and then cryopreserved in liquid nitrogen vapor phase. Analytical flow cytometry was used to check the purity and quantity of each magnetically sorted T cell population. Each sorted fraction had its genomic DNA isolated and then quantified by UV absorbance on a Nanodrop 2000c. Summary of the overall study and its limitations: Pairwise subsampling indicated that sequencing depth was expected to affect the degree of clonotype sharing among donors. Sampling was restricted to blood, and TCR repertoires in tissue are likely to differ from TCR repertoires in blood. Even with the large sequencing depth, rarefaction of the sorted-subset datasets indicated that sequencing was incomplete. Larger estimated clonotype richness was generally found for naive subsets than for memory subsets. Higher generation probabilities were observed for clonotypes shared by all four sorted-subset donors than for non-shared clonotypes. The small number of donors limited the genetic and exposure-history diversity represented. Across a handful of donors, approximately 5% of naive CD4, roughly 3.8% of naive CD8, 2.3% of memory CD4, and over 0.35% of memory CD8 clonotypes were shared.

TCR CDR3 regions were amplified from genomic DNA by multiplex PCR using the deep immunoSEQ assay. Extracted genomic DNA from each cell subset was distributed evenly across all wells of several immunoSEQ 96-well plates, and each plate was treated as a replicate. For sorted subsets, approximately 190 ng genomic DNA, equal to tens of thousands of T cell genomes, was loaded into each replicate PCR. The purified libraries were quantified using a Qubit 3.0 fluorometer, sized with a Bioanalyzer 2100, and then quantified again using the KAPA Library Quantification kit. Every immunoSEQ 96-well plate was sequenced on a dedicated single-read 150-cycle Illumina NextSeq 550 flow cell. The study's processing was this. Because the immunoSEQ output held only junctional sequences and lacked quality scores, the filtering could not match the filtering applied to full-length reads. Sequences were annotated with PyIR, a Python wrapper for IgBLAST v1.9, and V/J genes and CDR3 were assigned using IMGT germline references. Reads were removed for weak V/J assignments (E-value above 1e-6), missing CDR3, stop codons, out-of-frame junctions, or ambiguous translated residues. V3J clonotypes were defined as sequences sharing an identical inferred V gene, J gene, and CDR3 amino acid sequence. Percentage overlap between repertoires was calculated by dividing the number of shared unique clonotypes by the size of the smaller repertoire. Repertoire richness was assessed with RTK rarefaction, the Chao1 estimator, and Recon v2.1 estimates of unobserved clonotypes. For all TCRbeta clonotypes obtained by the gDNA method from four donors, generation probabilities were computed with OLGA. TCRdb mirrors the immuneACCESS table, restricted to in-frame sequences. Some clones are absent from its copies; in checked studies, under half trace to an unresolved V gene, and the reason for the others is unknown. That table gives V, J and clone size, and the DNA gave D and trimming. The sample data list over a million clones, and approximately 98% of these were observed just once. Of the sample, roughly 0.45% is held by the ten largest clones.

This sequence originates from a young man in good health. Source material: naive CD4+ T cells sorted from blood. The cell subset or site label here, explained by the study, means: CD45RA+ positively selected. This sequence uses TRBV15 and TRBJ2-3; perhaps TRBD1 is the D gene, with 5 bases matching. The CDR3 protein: CATSRDRGTDTQYF. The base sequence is TGTGCCACCAGCAGAGACAGGGGCACAGATACGCAGTATTTT.